What follows describes a single T cell receptor (beta chain). Its specificity is unknown. This sample is drawn from a study of cytomegalovirus exposure and HLA in healthy donors. This CDR3 region has 14 residues. V gave up 7 bases and J gave up 0 bases; unmatched junction bases: 6. CDR1 SQVTM and CDR2 ANQGSEA come from the germline V gene. General study results and limits: Reportedly, fewer N-insertions than the roughly 690-donor mean appeared in an Asian-associated ancestry cluster in a later analysis. Cytomegalovirus-associated TCR beta chains were listed, numbering roughly 150.

Vbeta (60) and Jbeta (13) primers were used in the PCR. Assay used: immunoSEQ multiplex PCR; TCRdb lists only in-frame clones, some missing. The sample carries 35,000 to 55,000 clones, around 65% recorded once. This TCR was sampled from a human donor in good health. Sequencing used PBMCs. V is TRBV29-1 and J is TRBJ2-3; 8 bases fit TRBD2. The CDR3 reads CSEAGALSTDTQYF. Here the CDR3 DNA reads TGCAGCGAAGCGGGGGCCCTGAGCACAGATACGCAGTATTTT.